This TCR beta chain was profiled in a study of Ad26.COV2.S vaccination and SARS-CoV-2 variants. For the study at large: Each vaccinee took Ad26.COV2.S intramuscularly, once or twice 56 days apart.

Germline V gives CDR1 SGHTS, CDR2 YDEGEE. Trimming pared 6 bases from V and 6 bases from J, leaving 19 bases between. The CDR3 loop spans 15 amino acids. Regarding treatment: some 20 received Ad26.COV2.S at low or high dose, single or two shots; five or six received placebo; per-sample allocation not given. The study sampled participants on day 63 after the first vaccine or placebo injection. The protocol was immunoSEQ multiplex PCR, while the TCRdb copy is restricted to in-frame clones and leaves out a portion. The repertoire holds about 350,000 clones, with roughly nine tenths as singletons. The gene calls are TRBV5-8 and TRBJ2-1; a possible D gene is TRBD2 (6 bases). The material sequenced was peripheral blood, taken in a trial of Ad26.COV2.S vaccine versus placebo. This TCR came from a person aged 18-65 years who received the Ad26.COV2.S COVID-19 vaccine or a placebo. The CDR3 protein is CASKTGSSVFNEQFF. CDR3 DNA sequence: TGTGCCAGCAAAACTGGTTCTAGCGTCTTCAATGAGCAGTTCTTC.